The 20 T cell receptor beta chains below come from one sample, sequenced in a study of STAT5B mutations in CD4+ large granular lymphocyte leukemia. Generated by immunoSEQ multiplex PCR, the TCRdb table keeps only in-frame clones and is missing some. Among some 40,000 clones, roughly 85% were seen once, and the ten largest hold about 2.5%. Sequencing was done on a sample of CD4+ T cells from blood buffy coats. The receptors here all came from a human donor in good health.

The chain employs TRBV2 and TRBJ1-5; D remains ambiguous. This CDR3 is 15 amino acids long. Germline V gene data show CDR1 as SNHLY and CDR2 as FYNNEI. V shed 3 bases and J shed 0 bases, with 9 bases lying between them. CDR3 in DNA: TGTGCCAGCAGTGATATAACCTATAGCAATCAGCCCCAGCATTTT. Translation gives CASSDITYSNQPQHF.

The V call is TRBV30, the J call TRBJ2-3; D possibly matches TRBD1 or TRBD2 (5 bases each). The CDR3 is made up of 11 amino acids. Germline CDR1 reads GTSNPN; CDR2 reads SVGIG (reference sequence). Between the trimmed V and J ends, which lost 0 bases and 12 bases, there was a span of 10 bases. The CDR3 DNA follows: TGTGCCTGGAGTGTCCAGGGAGTACAGTATTTT. As protein: CAWSVQGVQYF.

The V and J genes are TRBV30 and TRBJ1-3; D perhaps matches TRBD1 (5 bases). CDR1 and CDR2 (germline): GTSNPN, SVGIG (reference sequence). The V end was cut by 0 bases, the J end by 4 bases, with 7 bases between. This CDR3 has 13 residues. CDR3 sequence: CAWSVRQGNTIYF. CDR3 coding DNA: TGTGCCTGGAGTGTACGACAGGGAAACACCATATATTTT.

The chain is built from TRBV10-3 and TRBJ2-5; 7 nucleotides match TRBD2. This CDR3 region has 17 residues. Trimming took 0 bases from V and 1 from J; bases not matched to a gene: 8. CDR1 is ENHRY and CDR2 is SYGVKD in the germline V gene. CDR3 protein: CAISESRASGPQETQYF. CDR3 DNA sequence: TGTGCCATCAGTGAGTCGAGGGCTAGCGGACCCCAAGAGACCCAGTACTTC.

CDR3 amino acids: CASSLKTGPTDTQYF. CDR3 nucleotide sequence: TGTGCCAGCAGCTTAAAAACAGGGCCCACAGATACGCAGTATTTT. The V and J genes are TRBV7-3 and TRBJ2-3; a possible D gene is TRBD1 (6 bases). This CDR3 has 15 amino acids. V was cut by 1 base and J by 2 bases, with 10 bases left in between. CDR1 is SGHTA and CDR2 is FQGTGA in the germline V gene.

The chain has TRBV6-6 and TRBJ2-7; TRBD2 agrees at 14 bases. V lost 4 bases, J lost 4 bases, and 6 bases stayed unmatched. CDR3 length: 16 residues. Germline V gives CDR1 MNHNY, CDR2 SVGAGI (reference sequence). In DNA form, the CDR3 reads TGTGCCAGCAGTTCCGCACGGACTAGCGGGGGGTACGAGCAGTACTTC. This codes for CASSSARTSGGYEQYF.

The chain carries TRBV28 and TRBJ2-6; no clear D gene. Germline loops: CDR1 MDHEN, CDR2 SYDVKM. This CDR3 has 15 amino acids. V lost 1 base to trimming and J lost 0 bases, with 4 bases between them. Written as DNA, the CDR3 is TGTGCCAGCAGTTTATCAGTCTCTGGGGCCAACGTCCTGACTTTC. Its protein is CASSLSVSGANVLTF.

The chain is built from TRBV11-2 and TRBJ2-5; D is unresolved. The DNA end lines up better with TRBJ2-7; the J call may be wrong. Germline CDR1 reads SGHAT; CDR2 reads FQNNGV. CDR3 length equals 15 residues. In DNA, the CDR3 is TGTGCCAGCAGCTTCGGTAATAGCCCAACCTACGAGCAGTACTTC. Its translation: CASSFGNSPTYEQYF.

This clone was found a few times. The J gene is TRBJ1-1, the V gene TRBV10-3; 7 nucleotides match TRBD1. CDR1 ENHRY and CDR2 SYGVKD come from the germline V gene. Germline trimming cut 2 bases from V and 1 base from J; bases unmatched to any gene: 1. The CDR3 has 14 residues. Here the CDR3 reads CAISEDRANTEAFF. Written as DNA, the CDR3 is TGTGCCATCAGTGAGGACAGGGCGAACACTGAAGCTTTCTTT.

The CDR3: CASSGQVWTYGYTF. Here the CDR3 DNA reads TGTGCCAGTAGTGGACAGGTTTGGACCTATGGCTACACCTTC. The chain uses TRBV19 and TRBJ1-2; 7 positions agree with TRBD1. The V and J ends lost 5 bases and 4 bases, in that order; junction bases with no gene match: 7. The CDR3 is 14 amino acids. From germline, CDR1 is LNHDA and CDR2 SQIVND (reference sequence).

The V and J genes are TRBV30 and TRBJ1-6; 9 nucleotides match TRBD1. J was trimmed by 10 bases and V by 0 bases; bases with no gene match: 16. Germline assignment: CDR1 GTSNPN and CDR2 SVGIG (reference sequence). This CDR3 comprises 18 residues. CDR3 bases: TGTGCCTGGAGTGTACTTGGGGACAGGGCCATTTCAAGCTCACCCCTCCACTTT. Protein product: CAWSVLGDRAISSSPLHF.

This clone was detected a few times. The chain couples TRBV7-2 to TRBJ1-1; D remains unclear. This CDR3 is 14 amino acids long. V shed 5 bases and J shed 0 bases, with 10 bases lying between them. In germline, CDR1 is SGHTA, CDR2 FQGNSA. In nucleotides, the CDR3 is TGTGCCAGCAGCCTAGGACGGCTGAACACTGAAGCTTTCTTT. Its protein is CASSLGRLNTEAFF.

This chain links TRBV2 with TRBJ2-3; D gene ambiguous. The CDR3 loop spans 12 amino acids. Looked up from germline, CDR1 is SNHLY and CDR2 is FYNNEI. V lost 2 bases, J lost 5 bases, and 5 bases lay in between. CDR3 sequence reads: CASSETGDTQYF. CDR3 coding DNA: TGTGCCAGCAGTGAAACTGGAGATACGCAGTATTTT.

The gene calls are TRBV7-6 and TRBJ2-3; D perhaps matches TRBD1 (5 bases). The CDR3 is made up of 18 amino acids. Germline lookup yields CDR1 SGHVS and CDR2 FNYEAQ. V lost 8 bases to trimming and J lost 0 bases, with 24 bases between them. CDR3 sequence: CASEIRGRYPFSTDTQYF. The CDR3 DNA reads TGTGCCAGCGAGATTAGGGGTAGGTACCCCTTTAGCACAGATACGCAGTATTTT.

The chain carries TRBV11-3 and TRBJ2-2; 11 positions agree with TRBD2. Trimming took 5 bases from V and 1 from J; bases not matched to a gene: 3. The CDR3 contains 16 residues. Germline CDR1 SGHNT, CDR2 YENEEA. The CDR3 bases are TGTGCCAGCAGCGCCGGACTAGCGGGGAACACCGGGGAGCTGTTTTTT. Its translation: CASSAGLAGNTGELFF.

The chain uses TRBV5-4 and TRBJ2-6; maybe TRBD1 (5 bases). Germline CDR1 and CDR2: SGHNT and YYREEE (reference sequence). With 6 bases removed from V and 1 base from J, the gap between germline ends came to 11 bases. The CDR3 totals 15 residues. CDR3 coding DNA: TGTGCCAGCACCCTCGACAGTTCTGGGGCCAACGTCCTGACTTTC. Protein: CASTLDSSGANVLTF.

The genes are TRBV19 and TRBJ2-1, with D maybe TRBD1 (6 bases). Germline V gene sequence: CDR1 LNHDA, CDR2 SQIVND (reference sequence). The CDR3 spans 16 residues. V lost 4 bases and J lost 1, with 14 bases in between. The CDR3 reads CASSTGQWLSYNEQFF. In DNA form, the CDR3 reads TGTGCCAGTAGTACCGGACAGTGGTTGTCCTACAATGAGCAGTTCTTC. The variable domain in full, with the rest retrieved from reference TRBV19 and TRBJ2-1, is DGGITQSPKYLFRKEGQNVTLSCEQNLNHDAMYWYRQDPGQGLRLIYYSQIVNDFQKGDIAEGYSVSREKKESFPLTVTSAQKNPTAFYLCASSTGQWLSYNEQFFGPGTRLTVL.

The V and J genes are TRBV4-1 and TRBJ2-1; TRBD2 aligns across 11 bases. The CDR3 runs 16 residues. After removal of 4 bases from V and 4 bases from J, the junction contained 6 bases not matched to a gene. The germline V gene has CDR1 MGHRA and CDR2 YSYEKL. The CDR3 region is CASSPLAGGLYNEQFF. The DNA of the CDR3 is TGCGCCAGCAGCCCTCTAGCGGGAGGCCTATACAATGAGCAGTTCTTC.

The V and J genes are TRBV30 and TRBJ2-5, with TRBD2 identical over 7 bases. The CDR3 covers 13 residues. Germline V gene data show CDR1 as GTSNPN and CDR2 as SVGIG (reference sequence). With 4 bases clipped from V and 4 bases from J, the junction kept 6 bases outside the gene matches. CDR3 protein: CAWTTGGRETQYF. CDR3 in DNA: TGTGCCTGGACTACCGGGGGGAGAGAGACCCAGTACTTC. Complete variable domain (other parts from reference TRBV30 and TRBJ2-5): SQTIHQWPATLVQPVGSPLSLECTVEGTSNPNLYWYRQAAGRGLQLLFYSVGIGQISSEVPQNLSASRPQDRQFILSSKKLLLSDSGFYLCAWTTGGRETQYFGPGTRLLVL.

Here the CDR3 reads CASSFGQGGGYTF. The DNA for the CDR3 is TGTGCCAGCAGTTTCGGCCAGGGGGGAGGCTACACCTTC. The genes are TRBV27 and TRBJ1-2, with 7 bases matching TRBD1. Germline assignment: CDR1 MNHEY and CDR2 SMNVEV (reference sequence). V shed 3 bases and J 8 bases; nucleotides not matched to a gene: 6. The CDR3 loop spans 13 amino acids.